This TCR beta chain emerged from a study of T-cell reconstitution after alpha-beta-depleted transplantation in children. Turning to this clonotype: The antigen is undetermined.

V lost 3 bases and J lost 6, with 11 bases in between. CDR3 length: 13 residues. Germline CDR1 SGHTA, CDR2 FQGNSA. Overall study results and limits: Several hundred expanded graft clones reportedly gave rise to the alpha-beta T cells present about two months after transplant. Once a year had passed after transplant, T-cell counts and diversity came mostly from newly produced T cells.

Library preparation (for TCRbeta) was performed with unique molecular identifiers. TCRdb reprocessed the PCR reads via MiXCR and lists one record per CDR3 protein. In the table there are approximately 430,000 distinct CDR3 sequences, around 15% of which are singletons. The TCR comes from a boy under two years old who had a stem cell transplant for Wiskott-Aldrich syndrome, so the T cells may come from the graft donor. V gene TRBV7-2 combines with J gene TRBJ1-1; D ambiguous. The specimen comprised PBMCs, mostly from graft donor cells, sampled 360 days after TCRalphabeta/CD19-depleted stem cell transplant. The CDR3 nucleotides read TGTGCCAGCAGCTTTCGGGCGGTAGCTGAAGCTTTCTTT. Its translation: CASSFRAVAEAFF.